This T cell receptor beta chain derives from a study of spatial heterogeneity in lung cancer. Study-wide background: A consistent excess of beta-chain over alpha-chain sequences was detected.

The time point is: sample taken at primary tumor resection. The authors sequenced whole RNA from tumor, nontumor lung or frozen PBMC without sorting. V was clipped by 8 bases and J by 4 bases; unmatched bases: 7. This CDR3 region has 14 residues. This clonotype was observed a handful of times. All TCR cDNA molecules were individually tagged with a unique molecular identifier. TCRdb called the 5' RACE reads again in MiXCR, with one record for every CDR3 protein. This sample has about 92,000 distinct CDR3 sequences; approximately 12% occur once, and the top ten carry about 41%. The rearrangement uses TRBV12-3 or TRBV12-4 and TRBJ2-3, with 9 bases that match TRBD2. This sequence was found in a male donor with early-stage non-small cell lung cancer. The source was PBMCs, collected at surgery. CDR3 loop: CASQIAGVADTQYF. CDR3 nucleotide sequence: TGTGCCAGCCAGATAGCGGGAGTTGCAGATACGCAGTATTTT.